A single sample is the source of the 20 T cell receptor beta chains below, sequenced in a study of T cells in Graves' hyperthyroidism and ophthalmopathy. Template material for amplifying TCR beta CDR3 regions consisted of RNA transcripts. The TCR CDR3 was amplified in a first-round RT-PCR using the HTBI primer set. One entry per CDR3 protein results from TCRdb running MiXCR on the multiplex PCR reads. Of about 400,000 distinct CDR3 sequences listed, about 15% are singletons. Sequencing was performed on blood. These receptors all stem from a woman under 40 with Graves' hyperthyroidism.

This clonotype appeared many times. The chain links TRBV28 to TRBJ2-3; a weak D match, TRBD1 (5 bases). This CDR3 is 12 amino acids long. Deletions cut 5 bases from V and 5 bases from J, with 8 bases between. Germline lookup yields CDR1 MDHEN and CDR2 SYDVKM. The CDR3 loop reads CASSRTKDTQYF. CDR3 bases: TGTGCCAGCAGTCGGACAAAAGATACGCAGTATTTT.

To note about this clonotype: A read error may be the cause here, since a much bigger clone is one base away. This rearrangement joins TRBV20-1 to TRBJ1-1; D is ambiguous. This CDR3 spans 13 amino acids. Germline V CDR1 and CDR2: DFQATT, SNEGSKA (reference sequence). V lost 6 bases, J lost 0 bases, and 11 bases lay in between. The CDR3 region has the DNA TGCAGTGCCGAATGGAGTGTGAACACTGAAGCTTTCTTT. Protein sequence: CSAEWSVNTEAFF.

This clonotype was counted a few times. The chain combines TRBV20-1 with TRBJ2-3; 7 nucleotides line up with TRBD2. Germline V gene sequence: CDR1 DFQATT, CDR2 SNEGSKA (reference sequence). V was pared by 0 bases and J by 4 bases, with 7 bases of the junction left unmatched. This CDR3 has 15 amino acids. CDR3 region: CSAREVASGSDTQYF. DNA of the CDR3: TGCAGTGCTAGAGAGGTGGCTAGCGGCTCAGATACGCAGTATTTT.

This clonotype was seen repeatedly, ten times or more. The chain couples TRBV24-1 to TRBJ2-7; a possible D gene is TRBD1 (6 bases). V was pared by 2 bases and J by 7 bases, with 20 bases between. This CDR3 region has 16 residues. Germline assignment: CDR1 KGHDR and CDR2 SFDVKD. The CDR3: CATSDWSRGGSEEQYF. CDR3 nucleotide sequence: TGTGCCACCAGTGATTGGTCTAGAGGGGGATCTGAAGAGCAGTACTTC.

The J gene is TRBJ2-3, the V gene TRBV20-1, with 7 nucleotides matching TRBD2. CDR1 is DFQATT, CDR2 SNEGSKA, per germline (reference sequence). CDR3 length equals 15 residues. The J segment lost 2 bases and the V segment lost 5 bases, leaving 10 bases of the junction unmatched. CDR3: CSALRTSAHTDTQYF. CDR3 in DNA: TGCAGTGCTCTAAGGACTAGTGCGCACACAGATACGCAGTATTTT.

This clonotype was counted only a few times. The V and J genes are TRBV6-1 and TRBJ2-3, with TRBD1 matching 9 bases. CDR3 size: 16 residues. Losses at the gene ends were 2 bases for V and 4 bases for J; bases not matched to a gene: 7. Germline CDR1 is MNHNS and CDR2 is SASEGT. The CDR3 loop reads CASSEYGGQGPDTQYF. CDR3 DNA sequence: TGTGCCAGCAGTGAATATGGGGGACAGGGCCCAGATACGCAGTATTTT.

This rearrangement joins TRBV6-6 to TRBJ2-7; TRBD2 matches 9 bases. Germline CDR1 MNHNY, CDR2 SVGAGI (reference sequence). CDR3 size: 19 residues. The V gene end was trimmed by 0 bases and the J gene end by 2 bases; junction bases not matched to a gene: 14. CDR3 DNA sequence: TGTGCCAGCAGTTACTCGAATCCCCTAGCGGGAACGTCAACCTACGAGCAGTACTTC. Translation gives CASSYSNPLAGTSTYEQYF.

In this sample, this clonotype turned up many times. The chain links TRBV28 to TRBJ1-6; TRBD1 is a possible D gene (5 bases). The germline V gene has CDR1 MDHEN and CDR2 SYDVKM. The CDR3 loop spans 15 amino acids. V lost 3 bases to trimming and J lost 8 bases, with 14 bases between them. Here the CDR3 DNA reads TGTGCCAGCAGTTTGGCGGGGGGATGGGATTCACCCCTCCACTTT. It translates to CASSLAGGWDSPLHF.

This clonotype turned up a few times. This rearrangement joins TRBV28 to TRBJ1-6, with D maybe TRBD1 (5 bases). Looked up from germline, CDR1 is MDHEN and CDR2 is SYDVKM. With 4 bases removed from V and 7 bases from J, the gap between germline ends came to 17 bases. The CDR3 runs 16 residues. CDR3: CASSSLAGPWNSPLHF. CDR3 sequence (DNA): TGTGCCAGCAGTTCGTTAGCAGGGCCTTGGAATTCACCCCTCCACTTT. The complete variable domain, with remaining parts taken from reference TRBV28 and TRBJ1-6, reads DVKVTQSSRYLVKRTGEKVFLECVQDMDHENMFWYRQDPGLGLRLIYFSYDVKMKEKGDIPEGYSVSREKKERFSLILESASTNQTSMYLCASSSLAGPWNSPLHFGNGTRLTVT.

This clonotype has a count of ten or more. The chain combines TRBV3-1 with TRBJ2-7; TRBD2 aligns across 11 bases. The junction had 11 bases not matched to a gene; V was cut back by 4 bases and J by 9 bases. Germline CDR1 LGHDT, CDR2 YNNKEL (reference sequence). The CDR3 covers 15 residues. The CDR3: CASSPIAGGLNPQYF. CDR3 nucleotide sequence: TGTGCCAGCAGCCCAATAGCGGGAGGGTTGAACCCGCAGTACTTC.

In the case of this clonotype: A read error may account for a junction end that differs from germline. V is TRBV6-1 and J is TRBJ2-7; D gene unclear. The CDR3 runs to 12 residues. Per germline, CDR1 MNHNS and CDR2 SASEGT. For the CDR3, the DNA is TGTGCCAGCAGGTCAGGATCCTTCGAGCAGTACTTC. It specifies CASRSGSFEQYF.

V and J are TRBV19 and TRBJ2-1; TRBD2 matches at 11 bases. Germline V gene lookup returns CDR1 LNHDA and CDR2 SQIVND (reference sequence). The length of the CDR3 is 15 residues. The V segment lost 3 bases and the J segment 7 bases; nucleotides outside the gene matches: 5. For the CDR3, the DNA is TGTGCCAGTAGTATCCTAGCGGGAGGAGAGAATGAGCAGTTCTTC. It encodes CASSILAGGENEQFF.

This clonotype was seen ten or more times. The chain couples TRBV6-1 to TRBJ1-4, with a possible D match to TRBD1 (6 bases). Per the germline V gene, CDR1 is MNHNS and CDR2 is SASEGT. The CDR3 loop spans 14 amino acids. V was clipped by 6 bases and J by 13 bases, with 21 bases between them. DNA for the CDR3: TGTGCCAGCAGCGGCGGACAGACGTTTAGCGGACTGTTTTTT. Translated, it gives CASSGGQTFSGLFF.

This chain uses TRBV20-1 with TRBJ2-1; 9 bases match TRBD2. The CDR3 runs 14 residues. Germline lookup yields CDR1 DFQATT and CDR2 SNEGSKA (reference sequence). V lost 0 bases to trimming and J lost 4 bases; unmatched junction nucleotides: 1. The CDR3 loop reads CSARELAGYNEQFF. The CDR3 region has the DNA TGCAGTGCTAGAGAACTAGCGGGTTACAATGAGCAGTTCTTC.

This chain links TRBV28 with TRBJ1-4; D not certain. Trimming removed 6 bases from V and 6 bases from J, with 8 bases in between. Germline CDR1 reads MDHEN; CDR2 reads SYDVKM. This CDR3 is built from 12 residues. The CDR3 region is CASRTRYEKLFF. CDR3 coding DNA: TGTGCCAGCAGGACCAGATATGAAAAACTGTTTTTT.

On this clonotype: A much larger clonotype is one base distant, so this may be a read error. V is TRBV20-1 and J is TRBJ2-1; TRBD2 matches at 9 bases. The assigned J gene may be wrong: the sequence end matches TRBJ2-7 better. Germline CDR1 DFQATT, CDR2 SNEGSKA (reference sequence). This CDR3 spans 16 amino acids. CDR3 sequence reads: CSARGRREGSYNEQYF. Here the CDR3 DNA reads TGCAGTGCTAGAGGCCGGCGGGAGGGCTCCTACAATGAGCAGTACTTC.

This chain links TRBV20-1 with TRBJ2-7; 10 bases match TRBD2. The CDR3 sequence is 14 residues long. Germline V gene data show CDR1 as DFQATT and CDR2 as SNEGSKA (reference sequence). The ends lost 4 bases at V and 2 bases at J; junction bases unmatched: 5. The CDR3 protein is CSAISGTSAYEQYF. The CDR3 DNA reads TGCAGTGCTATTTCCGGGACTAGCGCCTACGAGCAGTACTTC.

The sample holds many counts of this clonotype. The rearrangement joins TRBV28 to TRBJ2-7; TRBD2 agrees at 9 bases. V was clipped by 6 bases and J by 0 bases; unmatched bases: 6. There are 15 residues in the CDR3. Germline CDR1 and CDR2: MDHEN and SYDVKM. The CDR3 DNA is TGTGCCAGCAGCCGACTAGCGGCCCCCTCCTACGAGCAGTACTTC. Encoded protein: CASSRLAAPSYEQYF.

This clonotype was seen only a few times. V and J are TRBV7-9 and TRBJ2-3; perhaps TRBD2 as D (5 bases). The length of the CDR3 is 14 residues. Between the trimmed V and J ends, which lost 2 bases and 6 bases, there was a span of 12 bases. The germline gives CDR1 SEHNR, CDR2 FQNEAQ (reference sequence). The CDR3 is CASSLRATGDTQYF. The CDR3 coding sequence is TGTGCCAGCAGCTTAAGGGCGACGGGGGATACGCAGTATTTT.

The gene calls are TRBV15 and TRBJ2-2; D is undetermined. Per germline, CDR1 LNHNV and CDR2 YYDKDF (reference sequence). The CDR3 runs to 16 residues. Trimming removed 0 bases at V and 6 bases at J, with 14 bases between. CDR3 sequence: CATSRDALIKSGELFF. The CDR3 nucleotides are TGTGCCACCAGCAGAGATGCACTGATTAAGTCCGGGGAGCTGTTTTTT.